These T cell receptor beta chains were read from a single sample in a study of cytomegalovirus exposure and HLA in healthy donors. Some clones are missing from TCRdb's copy, which holds only in-frame ones; the method was immunoSEQ multiplex PCR. The top ten clones hold roughly 1.2% of a sample with under 130,000 clones, around 84% of them seen once. The sequencing input was PBMCs. The receptors were gathered from a man between 25 and 39 years old in good health and CMV-seronegative. CDR3s include the opening cysteine and the closing phenylalanine or tryptophan. Each record gives: V gene, D gene, J gene, clone size, CDR3 protein, CDR3 DNA. D genes are given only for firm matches. The size entry is marked missing in some rows and otherwise reads once, few, many or a size class.

TRBV15	TRBD1	TRBJ1-4	-	CATSGTSGTGDEKLFF	TGTGCCACCAGCGGGACTTCCGGGACAGGGGATGAAAAACTGTTTTTT
TRBV9	-	TRBJ2-7	-	CASSGQAGVNEQYF	TGTGCCAGCAGCGGACAGGCGGGGGTTAACGAGCAGTACTTC
TRBV28	-	TRBJ1-5	-	CASSPTANQPQHF	TGTGCCAGCAGTCCTACAGCCAATCAGCCCCAGCATTTT
TRBV6-5	TRBD1	TRBJ2-7	-	CASRIRGSSYEQYF	TGTGCCAGCAGAATCAGGGGGTCCTCCTACGAGCAGTACTTC
TRBV9	-	TRBJ1-2	once	CASRAGETYGYTF	TGTGCCAGCAGAGCAGGGGAAACCTATGGCTACACCTTC
TRBV15	TRBD2	TRBJ2-7	-	CATSSGGEQYF	TGTGCCACCAGCAGCGGGGGGGAGCAGTACTTC
TRBV2	TRBD1	TRBJ1-1	-	CASSFVWTGGGTEAFF	TGTGCCAGCAGCTTTGTGTGGACAGGGGGTGGTACTGAAGCTTTCTTT
TRBV5-8	-	TRBJ1-3	-	CASSLEGSSGNTIYF	TGTGCCAGCAGCTTGGAAGGGAGCTCTGGAAACACCATATATTTT
TRBV28	-	TRBJ2-5	few	CASSLVSETQYF	TGTGCCAGCAGTTTAGTATCAGAGACCCAGTACTTC
TRBV5-1	-	TRBJ1-3	few	CASSFNQVSSSGNTIYF	TGCGCCAGCAGCTTCAACCAGGTATCGAGCTCTGGAAACACCATATATTTT